This T cell receptor (beta chain) was identified in a study of shared T cell receptors in the human thymus. This clone was recorded a few times. The CDR3 consists of 14 residues. Trimming removed 1 base from V and 3 bases from J, with 7 bases in between. Germline values: CDR1 SGHTA, CDR2 FQGNSA. Libraries were prepared by immunoSEQ multiplex PCR; TCRdb keeps only in-frame clonotypes and omits some of them. Of around 68,000 clones listed, nearly 95% are singletons. The chain combines TRBV7-2 with TRBJ1-5, with D unclear. This receptor was identified in a human donor. The sample consisted of thymocytes. For the CDR3, the DNA is TGTGCCAGCAGCTTAGAACGGAACAATCAGCCCCAGCATTTT. Protein: CASSLERNNQPQHF.